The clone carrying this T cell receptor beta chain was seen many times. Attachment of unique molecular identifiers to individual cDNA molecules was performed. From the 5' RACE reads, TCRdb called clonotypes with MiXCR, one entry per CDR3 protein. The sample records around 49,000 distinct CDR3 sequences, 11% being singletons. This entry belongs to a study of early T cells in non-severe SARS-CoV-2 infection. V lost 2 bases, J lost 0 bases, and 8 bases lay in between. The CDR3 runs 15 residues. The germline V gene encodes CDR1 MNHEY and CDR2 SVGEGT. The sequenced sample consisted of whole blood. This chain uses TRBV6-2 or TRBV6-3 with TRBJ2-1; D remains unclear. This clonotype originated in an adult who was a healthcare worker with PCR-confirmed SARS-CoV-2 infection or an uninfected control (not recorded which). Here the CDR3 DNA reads TGTGCCAGCAGTTACCTACAGAGCTCCTACAATGAGCAGTTCTTC. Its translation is CASSYLQSSYNEQFF.